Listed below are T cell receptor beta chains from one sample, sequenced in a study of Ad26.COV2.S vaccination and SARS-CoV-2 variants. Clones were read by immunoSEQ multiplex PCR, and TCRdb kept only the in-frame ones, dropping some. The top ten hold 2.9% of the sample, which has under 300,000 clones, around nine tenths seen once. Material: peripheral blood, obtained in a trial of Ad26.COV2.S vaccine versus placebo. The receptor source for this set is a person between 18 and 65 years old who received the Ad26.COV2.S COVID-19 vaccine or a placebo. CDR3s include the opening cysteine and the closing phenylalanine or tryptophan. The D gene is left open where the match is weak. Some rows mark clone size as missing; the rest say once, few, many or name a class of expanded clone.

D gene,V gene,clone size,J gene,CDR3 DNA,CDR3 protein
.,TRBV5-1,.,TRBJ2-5,TGCGCCAGCAGCATAGACAGCCGCCAGGAGACCCAGTACTTC,CASSIDSRQETQYF
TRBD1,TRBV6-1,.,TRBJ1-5,TGTGCCAGCAGTGAGACAGGGATGTATGATTTGGGTCAGCCCCAGCATTTT,CASSETGMYDLGQPQHF
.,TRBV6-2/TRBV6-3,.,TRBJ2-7,TGTGCCAGCAGTTTAACGGCAGGGACCGACGAGCAGTACTTC,CASSLTAGTDEQYF
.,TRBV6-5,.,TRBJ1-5,TGTGCCAGCAGTTACCGCAGAGCGATGCCCCAGCATTTT,CASSYRRAMPQHF
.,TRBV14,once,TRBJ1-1,TGTGCCAGCAGCCAACGTCAGGGCCGTTCACCCAACACTGAAGCTTTCTTT,CASSQRQGRSPNTEAFF
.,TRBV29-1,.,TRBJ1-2,TGCAGCGTTGAAAGGCGGAAACCGGTCCCAGGCTATGGCTACACCTTC,CSVERRKPVPGYGYTF
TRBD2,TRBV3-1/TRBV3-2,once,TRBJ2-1,TGTGCCAGCAGCCAAGATCTGTTTGCTCAGCGGGGGGCCAACAATGAGCAGTTCTTC,CASSQDLFAQRGANNEQFF
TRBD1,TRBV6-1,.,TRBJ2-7,TGTGCCAGCAGTGAAAGGGTGAGACAGGGTAGGGTCGAGCAGTACTTC,CASSERVRQGRVEQYF
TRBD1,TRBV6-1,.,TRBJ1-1,TGTGCCAGCAGTGCCTCCGGGACAGGGGCCCGGGACACTGAAGCTTTCTTT,CASSASGTGARDTEAFF
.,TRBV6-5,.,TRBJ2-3,TGTGCCAGCAGTTATGGTCCTAGCACAGATACGCAGTATTTT,CASSYGPSTDTQYF
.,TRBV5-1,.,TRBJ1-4,TGCGCCAGCAGCTACCGGGACACTGCAACTAATGAAAAACTGTTTTTT,CASSYRDTATNEKLFF
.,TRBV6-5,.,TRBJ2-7,TGTGCCAGCAGTTACGGACATTACTACGAGCAGTACTTC,CASSYGHYYEQYF
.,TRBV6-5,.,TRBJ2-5,TGTGCCAGCAGTTACGGGCCGGGGTCAGAGACCCAGTACTTC,CASSYGPGSETQYF
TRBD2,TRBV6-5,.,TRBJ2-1,TGTGCCAGCAGTTACGGCACTAGCGGGAAAAATGAGCAGTTCTTC,CASSYGTSGKNEQFF
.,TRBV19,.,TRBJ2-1,TGTGCCAGTCTAAATGGGGGGCTACAAAATGAGCAGTTCTTC,CASLNGGLQNEQFF
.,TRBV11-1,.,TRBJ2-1,TGTGCCAGCAACGGGGGGCGGGAGTACAATGAGCAGTTCTTC,CASNGGREYNEQFF
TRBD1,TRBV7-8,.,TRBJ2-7,TGTGCCAGCAGCCGAGGGACAGGGGGCGCCTACGAGCAGTACTTC,CASSRGTGGAYEQYF
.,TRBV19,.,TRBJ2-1,TGTGCCAGTAGCCGGGACGGCTACAATGAGCAGTTCTTC,CASSRDGYNEQFF
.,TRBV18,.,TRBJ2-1,TGTGCCAGCTCACCAAGCACAGGGCCATCCTACAATGAGCAGTTCTTC,CASSPSTGPSYNEQFF
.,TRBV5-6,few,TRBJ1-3,TGTGCCAGCAGCCAAGTAAGGAGGCTCGTTTCTGGAAACACCATATATTTT,CASSQVRRLVSGNTIYF
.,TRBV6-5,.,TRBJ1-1,TGTGCCAGCAGTTTCGGGGGTACTGAAGCTTTCTTT,CASSFGGTEAFF
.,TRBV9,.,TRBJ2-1,TGTGCCAGCAGCGTAGGTCTCGGGACCCTCGGGGGTAATGAGCAGTTCTTC,CASSVGLGTLGGNEQFF
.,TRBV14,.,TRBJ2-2,TGTGCCAGCAGCCAAGGACTAGTAGTAACCGGGGAGCTGTTTTTT,CASSQGLVVTGELFF
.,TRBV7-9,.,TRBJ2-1,TGTGCCAGCAGCTTGGGGTCGGTGAACAATGAGCAGTTCTTC,CASSLGSVNNEQFF
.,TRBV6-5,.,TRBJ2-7,TGTGCCAGCAGTTATCTTTACGAGCAGTACTTC,CASSYLYEQYF
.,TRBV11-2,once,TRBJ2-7,TGTGCCAGCAGCTTAGCTAGATCCTACGAGCAGTACTTC,CASSLARSYEQYF
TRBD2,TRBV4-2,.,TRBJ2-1,TGTGCCAGCAGCCAAGATGAGCGGGGGGGGCTCTACAATGAGCAGTTCTTC,CASSQDERGGLYNEQFF
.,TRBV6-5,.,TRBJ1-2,TGTGCCAGCAGTTCGTCAGGGACTGTTGGCTACACCTTC,CASSSSGTVGYTF
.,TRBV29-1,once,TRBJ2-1,TGCAGCGTTGAAGACCTCCGCGGAGCGGAGCAGTTCTTC,CSVEDLRGAEQFF
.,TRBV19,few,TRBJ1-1,TGTGCCAGTAGAGCTTCCGAGGGGGGGACCACTGAAGCTTTCTTT,CASRASEGGTTEAFF